This TCR beta chain was found in a study of T cells in Graves' hyperthyroidism and ophthalmopathy. Findings of the study overall: Blood also contained most expanded thyroid clonotypes above 0.001. Before onset, by a median of around six months, the model predicted ophthalmopathy.

Amplification of TCR beta CDR3 regions used RNA as the template. Initially, a first-round RT-PCR of the TCR CDR3 employed the HTBI primer set. TCRdb re-derived calls from the multiplex PCR reads in MiXCR, one entry per CDR3 protein. This table holds hundreds of thousands of distinct CDR3 sequences, around 20% found once. Individuals with ophthalmopathy presented a Clinical Activity Score of at least 3, a NOSPECS grade of at least 4 and a duration under 3 months. PBMCs were sourced from more than 7.5 ml fresh peripheral blood. This clonotype was seen many times. Its antigen is unidentified. This CDR3 is built from 11 residues. Germline values: CDR1 DFQATT, CDR2 SNEGSKA (reference sequence). V lost 6 bases, J lost 11 bases, and 6 bases stayed unmatched.

The rearrangement uses TRBV20-1 and TRBJ2-2, with 7 bases lining up with TRBD1. The sample was blood. This receptor was obtained from a man younger than 40 with Graves' ophthalmopathy. This CDR3 is CSARQGEELFF. The CDR3 DNA follows: TGCAGTGCACGACAGGGAGAAGAGCTGTTTTTT.